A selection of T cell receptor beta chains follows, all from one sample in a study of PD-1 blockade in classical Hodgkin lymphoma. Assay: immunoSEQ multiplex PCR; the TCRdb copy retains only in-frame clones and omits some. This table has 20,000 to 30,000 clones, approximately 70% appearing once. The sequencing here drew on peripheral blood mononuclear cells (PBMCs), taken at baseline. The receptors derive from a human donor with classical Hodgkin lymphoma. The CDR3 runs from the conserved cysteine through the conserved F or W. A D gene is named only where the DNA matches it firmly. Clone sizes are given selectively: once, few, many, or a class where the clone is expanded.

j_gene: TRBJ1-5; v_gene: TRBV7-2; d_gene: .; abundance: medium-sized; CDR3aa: CASSLDGNQPQHF; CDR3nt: TGTGCCAGCAGCTTAGATGGCAATCAGCCCCAGCATTTT
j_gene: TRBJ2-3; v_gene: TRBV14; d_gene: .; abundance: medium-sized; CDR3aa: CASSRTRTVTSTDTQYF; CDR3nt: TGTGCCAGCAGCCGTACCCGGACGGTTACTAGCACAGATACGCAGTATTTT
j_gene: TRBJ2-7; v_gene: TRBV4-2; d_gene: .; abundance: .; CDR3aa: CASSQDSSFSRGSSYEQYF; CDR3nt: TGTGCCAGCAGCCAAGATAGTTCGTTTTCACGGGGGTCTTCCTACGAGCAGTACTTC
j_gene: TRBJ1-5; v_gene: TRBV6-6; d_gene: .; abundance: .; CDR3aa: CASSHGGGLSNQPQHF; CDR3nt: TGTGCCAGCAGCCACGGGGGGGGCCTTTCAAATCAGCCCCAGCATTTT
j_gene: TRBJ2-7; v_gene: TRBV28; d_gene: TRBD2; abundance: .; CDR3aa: CASSWEGVRYEQYF; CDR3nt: TGTGCCAGCAGTTGGGAGGGAGTAAGATACGAGCAGTACTTC
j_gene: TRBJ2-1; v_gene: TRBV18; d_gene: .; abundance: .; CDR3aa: CASSLLQSNEQFF; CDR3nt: TGTGCCAGCTCACTACTACAGAGCAATGAGCAGTTCTTC
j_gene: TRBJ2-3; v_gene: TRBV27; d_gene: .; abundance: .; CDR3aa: CASSLQGRPLTDTQYF; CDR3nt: TGTGCCAGCAGTTTACAGGGGCGCCCACTCACAGATACGCAGTATTTT
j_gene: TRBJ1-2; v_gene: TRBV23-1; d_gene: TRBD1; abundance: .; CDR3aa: CASSQSTGFYGYTF; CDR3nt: TGCGCCAGCAGTCAGTCGACAGGGTTCTATGGCTACACCTTC
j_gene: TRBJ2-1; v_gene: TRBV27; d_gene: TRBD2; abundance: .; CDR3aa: CASSISGEQTNEQFF; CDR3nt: TGTGCCAGCAGTATCAGCGGGGAGCAGACCAATGAGCAGTTCTTC
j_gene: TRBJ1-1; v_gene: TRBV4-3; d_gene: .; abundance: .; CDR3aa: CASSYTTNTEAFF; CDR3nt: TGCGCCAGCAGCTATACTACGAACACTGAAGCTTTCTTT
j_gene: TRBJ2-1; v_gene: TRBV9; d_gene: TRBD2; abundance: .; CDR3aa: CASSPQGLAGGTSYNEQFF; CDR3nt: TGTGCCAGCAGCCCGCAGGGACTAGCGGGGGGGACTTCCTACAATGAGCAGTTCTTC
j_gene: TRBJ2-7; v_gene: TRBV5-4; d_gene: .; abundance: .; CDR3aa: CASSPRFDRGEQYF; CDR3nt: TGTGCCAGCAGCCCTCGGTTTGACCGGGGCGAGCAGTACTTC
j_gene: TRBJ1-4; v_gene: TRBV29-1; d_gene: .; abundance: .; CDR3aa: CSVTTGTGINEKLFF; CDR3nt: TGCAGCGTTACAACCGGGACGGGCATTAATGAAAAACTGTTTTTT
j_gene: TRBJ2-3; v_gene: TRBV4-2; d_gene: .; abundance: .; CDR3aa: CASSQDKRSSTDTQYF; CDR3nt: TGTGCCAGCAGCCAAGATAAGCGGTCTAGCACAGATACGCAGTATTTT
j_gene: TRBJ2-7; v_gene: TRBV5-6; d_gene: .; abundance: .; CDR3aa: CASSLGWGTEEQYF; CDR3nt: TGTGCCAGCAGCTTGGGTTGGGGGACGGAGGAGCAGTACTTC
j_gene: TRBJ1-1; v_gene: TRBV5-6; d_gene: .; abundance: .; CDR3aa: CASSFGAEAFF; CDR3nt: TGTGCCAGCAGCTTTGGGGCTGAAGCTTTCTTT
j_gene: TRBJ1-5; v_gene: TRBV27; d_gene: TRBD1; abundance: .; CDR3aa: CASSLTGGQPQHF; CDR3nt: TGTGCCAGCAGTTTAACAGGGGGGCAGCCCCAGCATTTT
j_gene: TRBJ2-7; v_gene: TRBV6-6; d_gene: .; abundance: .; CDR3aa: CASSTGLGPYEQYF; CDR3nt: TGTGCCAGCAGCACCGGACTGGGACCCTACGAGCAGTACTTC
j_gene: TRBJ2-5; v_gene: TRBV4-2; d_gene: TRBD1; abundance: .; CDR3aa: CASSQLGQGLGETQYF; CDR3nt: TGTGCCAGCAGCCAACTAGGACAGGGGCTGGGGGAGACCCAGTACTTC
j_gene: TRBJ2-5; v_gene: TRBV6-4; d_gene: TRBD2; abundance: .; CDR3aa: CASSDQTSGETQYF; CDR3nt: TGTGCCAGCAGTGACCAGACTAGCGGGGAGACCCAGTACTTC
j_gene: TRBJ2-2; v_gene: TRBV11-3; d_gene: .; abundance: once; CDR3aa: CASSLSLGGELFF; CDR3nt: TGTGCCAGCAGCTTGTCGCTGGGCGGGGAGCTGTTTTTT
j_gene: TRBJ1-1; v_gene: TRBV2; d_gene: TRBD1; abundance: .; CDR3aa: CASRHRGENTEAFF; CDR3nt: TGTGCCAGCAGACACAGGGGCGAGAACACTGAAGCTTTCTTT
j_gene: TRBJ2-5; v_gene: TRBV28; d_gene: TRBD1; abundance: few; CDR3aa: CASSAPDRVEETQYF; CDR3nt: TGTGCCAGCAGTGCACCGGACAGGGTAGAAGAGACCCAGTACTTC
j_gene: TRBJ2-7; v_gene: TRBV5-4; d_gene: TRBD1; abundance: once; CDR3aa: CASSSRQGSLGSPPEQYF; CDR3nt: TGTGCCAGCAGCTCAAGACAGGGTTCGCTCGGATCTCCACCCGAGCAGTACTTC
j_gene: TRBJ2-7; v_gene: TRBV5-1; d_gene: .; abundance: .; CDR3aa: CASSQQTGTPSYEQYF; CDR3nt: TGCGCCAGCAGCCAACAGACAGGCACCCCCTCCTACGAGCAGTACTTC
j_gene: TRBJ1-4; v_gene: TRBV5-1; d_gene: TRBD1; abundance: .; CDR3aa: CASSRLKGTALTLATNEKLFF; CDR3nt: TGCGCCAGCAGCAGATTGAAAGGGACAGCCCTAACACTTGCAACTAATGAAAAACTGTTTTTT
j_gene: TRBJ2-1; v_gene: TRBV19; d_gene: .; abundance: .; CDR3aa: CASKGRPRNEQFF; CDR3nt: TGTGCCAGTAAGGGCCGCCCGAGGAATGAGCAGTTCTTC
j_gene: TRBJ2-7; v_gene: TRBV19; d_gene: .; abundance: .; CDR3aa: CASSIRPGVGQYF; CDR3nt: TGTGCCAGTAGTATACGTCCCGGTGTCGGGCAGTACTTC
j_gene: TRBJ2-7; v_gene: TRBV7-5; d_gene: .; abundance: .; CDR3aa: CARSAGRGSSYEQYF; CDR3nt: TGTGCCAGAAGCGCCGGCAGGGGTAGCTCCTACGAGCAGTACTTC
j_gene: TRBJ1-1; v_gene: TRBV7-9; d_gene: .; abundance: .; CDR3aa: CASSPPGTPNTEAFF; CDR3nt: TGTGCCAGCAGCCCCCCCGGGACACCCAACACTGAAGCTTTCTTT
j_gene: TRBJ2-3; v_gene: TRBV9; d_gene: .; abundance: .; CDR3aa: CASSVGNTPTDTQYF; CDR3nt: TGTGCCAGCAGCGTAGGTAACACTCCCACAGATACGCAGTATTTT
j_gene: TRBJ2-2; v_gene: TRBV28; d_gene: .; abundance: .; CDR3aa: CATTSGTSTGELFF; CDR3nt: TGTGCCACCACCTCCGGGACTTCCACCGGGGAGCTGTTTTTT
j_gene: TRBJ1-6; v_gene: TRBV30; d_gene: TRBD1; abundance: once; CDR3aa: CAWSPWTGENSPLHF; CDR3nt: TGTGCCTGGAGCCCCTGGACAGGGGAGAATTCACCCCTCCACTTT
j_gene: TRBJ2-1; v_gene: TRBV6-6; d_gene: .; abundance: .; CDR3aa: CASSKGPNNEQFF; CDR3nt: TGTGCCAGCAGTAAGGGACCGAACAATGAGCAGTTCTTC
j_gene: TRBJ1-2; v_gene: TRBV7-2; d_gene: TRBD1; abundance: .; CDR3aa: CASSSRQGSYGYTF; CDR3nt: TGTGCCAGCAGCTCCCGACAGGGTAGCTATGGCTACACCTTC
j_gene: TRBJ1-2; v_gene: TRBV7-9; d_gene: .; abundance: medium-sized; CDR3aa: CASSSTPGGSFSGYGYTF; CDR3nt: TGTGCCAGCAGCTCCACCCCGGGGGGCTCCTTTTCCGGCTATGGCTACACCTTC
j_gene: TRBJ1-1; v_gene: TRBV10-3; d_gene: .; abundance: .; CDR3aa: CAIKDANTEAFF; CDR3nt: TGTGCCATCAAAGACGCTAACACTGAAGCTTTCTTT
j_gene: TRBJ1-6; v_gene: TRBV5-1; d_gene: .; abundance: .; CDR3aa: CASSLGGSRYNSPLHF; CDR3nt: TGCGCCAGCAGCTTGGGGGGATCTCGGTATAATTCACCCCTCCACTTT
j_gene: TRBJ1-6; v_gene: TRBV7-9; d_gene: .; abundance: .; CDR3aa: CASNRVRDNSPLHF; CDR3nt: TGTGCCAGCAACCGAGTCAGGGACAATTCACCCCTCCACTTT
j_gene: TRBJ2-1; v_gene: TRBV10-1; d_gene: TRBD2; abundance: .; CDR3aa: CASSITGGSSLFF; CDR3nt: TGCGCCAGCAGTATAACGGGAGGGTCAAGTTTGTTCTTC
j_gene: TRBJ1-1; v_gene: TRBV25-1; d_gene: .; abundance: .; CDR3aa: CASGGTLNTEAFF; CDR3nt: TGTGCCAGCGGTGGGACATTGAACACTGAAGCTTTCTTT
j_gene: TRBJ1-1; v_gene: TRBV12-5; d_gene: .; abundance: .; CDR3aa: CASGRGIDTEAFF; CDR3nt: TGTGCTAGTGGGCGGGGTATCGACACTGAAGCTTTCTTT
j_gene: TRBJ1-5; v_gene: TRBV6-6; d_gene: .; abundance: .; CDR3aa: CASSPGLSQPQHF; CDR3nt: TGTGCCAGCAGCCCGGGACTCTCCCAGCCCCAGCATTTT
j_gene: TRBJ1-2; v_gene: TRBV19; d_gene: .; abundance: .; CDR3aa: CASTPGRDYGYTF; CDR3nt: TGTGCCAGCACCCCTGGGAGGGACTATGGCTACACCTTC
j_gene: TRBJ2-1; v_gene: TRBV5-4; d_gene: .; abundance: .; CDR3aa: CASSFSRDPYYYNEQFF; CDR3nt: TGTGCCAGCAGCTTCTCTCGGGACCCATATTACTACAATGAGCAGTTCTTC
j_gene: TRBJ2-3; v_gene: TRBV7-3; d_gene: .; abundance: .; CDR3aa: CASSLAGSTDTQYF; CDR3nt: TGTGCCAGCAGCTTAGCGGGGTCCACAGATACGCAGTATTTT
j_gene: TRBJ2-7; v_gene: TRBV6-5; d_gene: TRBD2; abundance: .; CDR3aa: CASRGERDGSYEQYF; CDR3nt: TGTGCCAGCAGAGGGGAGCGGGACGGTTCCTACGAGCAGTACTTC
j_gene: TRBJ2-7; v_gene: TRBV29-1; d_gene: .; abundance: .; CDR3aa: CSVEVSTTGGEQYF; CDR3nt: TGCAGCGTTGAGGTTAGCACCACAGGCGGGGAGCAGTACTTC
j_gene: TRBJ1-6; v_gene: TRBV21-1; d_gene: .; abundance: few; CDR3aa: CASSKPRDSNSPLHF; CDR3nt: TGTGCCAGCAGCAAGCCCCGGGACAGTAATTCACCCCTCCACTTT